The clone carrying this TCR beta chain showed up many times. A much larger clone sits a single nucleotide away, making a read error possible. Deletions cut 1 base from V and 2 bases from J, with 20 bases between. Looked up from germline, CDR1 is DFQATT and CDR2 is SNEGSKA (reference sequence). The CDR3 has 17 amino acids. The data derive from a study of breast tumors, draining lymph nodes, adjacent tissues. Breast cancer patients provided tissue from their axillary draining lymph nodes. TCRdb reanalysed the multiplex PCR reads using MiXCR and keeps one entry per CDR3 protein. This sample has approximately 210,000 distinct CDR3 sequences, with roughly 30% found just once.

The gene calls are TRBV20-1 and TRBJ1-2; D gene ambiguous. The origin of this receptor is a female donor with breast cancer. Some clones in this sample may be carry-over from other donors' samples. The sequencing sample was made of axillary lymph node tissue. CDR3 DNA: TGCAGTGCTAGAGGAACCGACATCCATCCACCCAACTATGGCTACACCTTC. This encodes CSARGTDIHPPNYGYTF.